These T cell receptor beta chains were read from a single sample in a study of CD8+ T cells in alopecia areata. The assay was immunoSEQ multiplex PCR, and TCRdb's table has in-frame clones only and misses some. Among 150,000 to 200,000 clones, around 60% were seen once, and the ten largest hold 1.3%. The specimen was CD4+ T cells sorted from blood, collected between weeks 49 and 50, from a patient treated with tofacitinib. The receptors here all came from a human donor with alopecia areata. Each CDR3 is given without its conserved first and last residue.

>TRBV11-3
ASSPLGGGDDEQY
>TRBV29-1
SVEEGGSYGYT
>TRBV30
AWTPGQGFYGYT
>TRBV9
ASSVDGYEQY
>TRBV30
AWSSLNYGYT
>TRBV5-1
ASTPTGRLEETQY
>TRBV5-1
ASSLGTGLVQETQY
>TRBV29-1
SVQTSRSSYNEQF
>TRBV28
ATWGIKGNIQY
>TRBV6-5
ASSSNSASGPEQF
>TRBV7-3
ASSAGIRSPLH
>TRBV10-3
AISLGLDYEQY
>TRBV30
AQRGLANTGELF
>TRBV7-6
ASSFGPNSGANVLT
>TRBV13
ASSLLLAEQY